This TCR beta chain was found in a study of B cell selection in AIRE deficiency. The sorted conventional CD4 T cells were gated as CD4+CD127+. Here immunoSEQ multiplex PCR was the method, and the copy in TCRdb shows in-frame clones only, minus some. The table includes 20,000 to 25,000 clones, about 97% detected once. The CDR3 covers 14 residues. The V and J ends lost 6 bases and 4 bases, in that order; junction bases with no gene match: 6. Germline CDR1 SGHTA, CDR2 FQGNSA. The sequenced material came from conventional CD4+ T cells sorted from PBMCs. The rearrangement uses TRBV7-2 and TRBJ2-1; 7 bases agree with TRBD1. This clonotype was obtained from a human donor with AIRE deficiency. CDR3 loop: CASSSGGIYNEQFF. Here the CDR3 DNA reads TGTGCCAGCAGTTCAGGGGGAATTTACAATGAGCAGTTCTTC.